Presented here are 15 T cell receptor beta chains from one specimen sequenced in a study of T cell clones after liver transplantation. TCRdb keeps only in-frame clones here, not all; method: immunoSEQ multiplex PCR. The repertoire holds around 80,000 clones, with 70% to 85% as singletons. Sequenced material: CD4+ T cells from blood, taken approximately 3.5 years after liver transplant. Source of these receptors: a human patient who received a liver transplant. The graft donor may account for some of the T cells.

The V gene is TRBV28, the J gene TRBJ2-3; D remains unclear. The length of the CDR3 is 16 residues. Germline V CDR1 and CDR2: MDHEN, SYDVKM. Trimming took off 4 bases at V and 6 bases at J, with 20 bases between the two ends. The CDR3 here is CASSSEMSLPRDTQYF. CDR3 DNA: TGTGCCAGCAGTTCCGAGATGAGCCTCCCCCGGGATACGCAGTATTTT.

In nucleotides, the CDR3 is TGTGCCAGCAGCTTCACTAACGGCAATGAGCAGTTCTTC. Translating it yields CASSFTNGNEQFF. V and J are TRBV5-4 and TRBJ2-1, with no clear D. The CDR3 loop spans 13 amino acids. The germline V gene encodes CDR1 SGHNT and CDR2 YYREEE (reference sequence). V lost 2 bases and J 6 bases, leaving 9 bases between the germline ends.

The chain couples TRBV28 to TRBJ2-1; TRBD2 is a possible D gene (5 bases). CDR3 length equals 19 residues. Germline V gene lookup returns CDR1 MDHEN and CDR2 SYDVKM. V was shortened by 5 bases and J by 9 bases, with 32 bases between the two germline ends. The chain's CDR3 is CASSPNGIFDISRDGEQFF. CDR3 DNA: TGTGCCAGCAGTCCCAACGGGATTTTTGACATATCTCGAGATGGTGAGCAGTTCTTC.

The chain employs TRBV5-4 and TRBJ1-3; D is ambiguous. Germline V CDR1 and CDR2: SGHNT, YYREEE (reference sequence). Trimming removed 1 base at V and 0 bases at J, with 8 bases between. The CDR3 loop spans 15 amino acids. Here the CDR3 reads CASSLTANSGNTIYF. CDR3 nucleotide sequence: TGTGCCAGCAGCTTGACAGCTAACTCTGGAAACACCATATATTTT.

V and J are TRBV2 and TRBJ2-5, with TRBD2 as a possible D gene (5 bases). Germline CDR1 is SNHLY and CDR2 is FYNNEI. The length of the CDR3 is 13 residues. V gave up 2 bases and J gave up 10 bases, with 14 bases separating them. In nucleotides, the CDR3 is TGTGCCAGCAGTGAAACGGACGGGATGGGCCAGTACTTC. Its translation is CASSETDGMGQYF.

The chain joins TRBV2 to TRBJ1-2; D perhaps matches TRBD1 (5 bases). Germline assignment: CDR1 SNHLY and CDR2 FYNNEI. V was shortened by 2 bases and J by 9 bases, with 19 bases between the two germline ends. The CDR3 extends over 15 amino acids. The CDR3 here is CASSEHPRGGKSYTF. CDR3 DNA sequence: TGTGCCAGCAGTGAACACCCCCGGGGCGGAAAAAGCTACACCTTC.

On this clone: This sample also contains other DNA sequences that code for the same CDR3. V gene TRBV10-1 combines with J gene TRBJ2-1; D is unresolved. CDR3 length: 11 residues. Deletions cut 8 bases from V and 3 bases from J, with 5 bases between. Germline values: CDR1 WNHNN, CDR2 SYGVQD (reference sequence). Here the CDR3 DNA reads TGCGCCAGCGGCAGCTACAATGAGCAGTTCTTC. Protein: CASGSYNEQFF.

The chain carries TRBV27 and TRBJ2-5; D is unresolved. Looked up from germline, CDR1 is MNHEY and CDR2 is SMNVEV (reference sequence). Trimming took 5 bases from V and 2 from J, leaving 15 bases between them. The CDR3 is 15 residues long. The CDR3 sequence: CASSPTPRRQETQYF. Written as DNA, the CDR3 is TGTGCCAGCAGTCCGACCCCCAGGCGTCAAGAGACCCAGTACTTC.

The genes are TRBV28 and TRBJ2-1, with TRBD2 matching 16 bases. The trim removed 5 bases at V and 10 bases at J, leaving 5 bases unmatched. The germline CDR1 and CDR2 sequences are MDHEN and SYDVKM. This CDR3 spans 15 amino acids. The CDR3 loop reads CASSPGTSGRGEQFF. The CDR3, as DNA: TGTGCCAGCAGTCCTGGGACTAGCGGGAGGGGAGAGCAGTTCTTC.

The chain is built from TRBV27 and TRBJ2-7, with D maybe TRBD1 (6 bases). Germline V gene sequence: CDR1 MNHEY, CDR2 SMNVEV (reference sequence). The CDR3 spans 15 residues. Trimming shortened V by 2 bases and J by 1 base, and 12 bases separated the two germline ends. The CDR3 nucleotides are TGTGCCAGCAGTTTAGGGGACATAGGATCCTACGAGCAGTACTTC. Amino acid sequence: CASSLGDIGSYEQYF.

This clone was counted only a few times. The chain combines TRBV29-1 with TRBJ1-1; D uncertain. CDR1 and CDR2 from the germline V gene are SQVTM and ANQGSEA. The CDR3 contains 14 residues. V was clipped by 3 bases and J by 0 bases, with 11 bases between them. CDR3 DNA sequence: TGCAGCGTTGAGGCGAGGCCCATGAACACTGAAGCTTTCTTT. Its translation is CSVEARPMNTEAFF.

The chain has TRBV6-1 and TRBJ2-6; no reliable D call. The CDR3 is 14 amino acids. Trimming left V 6 bases short and J 2 bases short, with 8 bases between. Per the germline V gene, CDR1 is MNHNS and CDR2 is SASEGT. The CDR3 DNA reads as TGTGCCAGCAGGGAGTCTGCTGGGGCCAACGTCCTGACTTTC. Translation gives CASRESAGANVLTF.

V and J are TRBV4-1 and TRBJ2-1; D ambiguous. Germline-derived CDR1 and CDR2 are MGHRA and YSYEKL. The CDR3 runs 15 residues. V was trimmed by 3 bases and J by 5 bases, leaving 14 bases between them. CDR3 in DNA: TGCGCCAGCAGCCAGATTCCGGGTCCCAACAATGAGCAGTTCTTC. The encoded protein is CASSQIPGPNNEQFF.

This clone was recorded a few times. V and J are TRBV11-3 and TRBJ2-1, with D possibly matching TRBD2 (6 bases). The V end was cut by 1 base, the J end by 6 bases, with 10 bases between. CDR1 and CDR2 (germline): SGHNT, YENEEA. The CDR3 length is 14 residues. CDR3 protein: CASSLASTSNEQFF. DNA of the CDR3: TGTGCCAGCAGCTTAGCGTCGACTAGCAATGAGCAGTTCTTC.

The V and J genes are TRBV28 and TRBJ1-5; no reliable D call. The V end was cut by 6 bases, the J end by 3 bases, with 15 bases between. The CDR3 covers 15 residues. In germline, CDR1 is MDHEN, CDR2 SYDVKM. CDR3 nucleotide sequence: TGTGCCAGCAGCCTGATTTACGGGGACAATCAGCCCCAGCATTTT. Amino acid sequence: CASSLIYGDNQPQHF.